This entry is about one T cell receptor (beta chain). Germline V gene sequence: CDR1 GTSNPN, CDR2 SVGIG (reference sequence). The CDR3 is 13 amino acids. V lost 2 bases, J lost 6 bases, and 6 bases stayed unmatched. The data originate from a study of blood T cell repertoires in COVID-19. On the study more broadly: Spain, Italy and the United States supplied samples that represented acute and convalescent COVID-19. T cells, B-cell-depleted T cells, or PBMCs supplied cDNA or gDNA.

Original processing methods: From reference gene primer amplification, estimates of nucleated cell counts were derived. Assay used: immunoSEQ multiplex PCR; TCRdb lists only in-frame clones, some missing. V and J calls and clone size are copied from that table; D and trimming were computed from the DNA. Here the sample spans fewer than 150,000 clones, approximately 90% being singletons. The sample was peripheral blood. The sequence came from a woman between 40 and 50 years old with acute or convalescent COVID-19. The rearrangement links TRBV30 to TRBJ1-2, with 7 positions matching TRBD1. The chain's CDR3 is CAWSPQTGNGYTF. The DNA for the CDR3 is TGTGCCTGGAGTCCCCAGACAGGGAATGGCTACACCTTC.